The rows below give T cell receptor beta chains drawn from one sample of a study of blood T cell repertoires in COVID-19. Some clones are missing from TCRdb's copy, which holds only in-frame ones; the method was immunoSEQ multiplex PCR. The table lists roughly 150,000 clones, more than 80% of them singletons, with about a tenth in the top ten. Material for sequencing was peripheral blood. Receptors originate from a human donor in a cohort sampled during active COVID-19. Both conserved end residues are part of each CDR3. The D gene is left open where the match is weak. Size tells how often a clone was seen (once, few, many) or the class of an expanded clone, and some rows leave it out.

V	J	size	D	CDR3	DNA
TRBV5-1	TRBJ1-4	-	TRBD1	CASSPGQGDRKLFF	TGCGCCAGCAGCCCGGGACAGGGTGACCGAAAACTGTTTTTT
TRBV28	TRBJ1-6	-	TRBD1	CASSLQTGGSPLHF	TGTGCCAGCAGTTTACAGACAGGGGGCTCACCCCTCCACTTT
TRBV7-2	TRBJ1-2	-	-	CASSLQGTTSGGYTF	TGTGCCAGCAGCTTACAGGGGACGACATCGGGTGGCTACACCTTC
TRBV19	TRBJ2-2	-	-	CASSQGMNTGELFF	TGTGCCAGTAGTCAGGGAATGAACACCGGGGAGCTGTTTTTT
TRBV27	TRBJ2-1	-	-	CASSLSTESYNEQFF	TGTGCCAGCAGTTTATCGACAGAATCCTACAATGAGCAGTTCTTC
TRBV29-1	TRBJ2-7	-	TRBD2	CSVAEAAGGREQYF	TGCAGCGTTGCCGAGGCCGCGGGGGGGAGGGAGCAGTACTTC
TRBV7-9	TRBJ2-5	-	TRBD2	CASSFAPSGGQMETQYF	TGTGCCAGCAGCTTCGCCCCTAGCGGGGGGCAGATGGAGACCCAGTACTTC
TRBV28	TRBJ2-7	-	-	CASSPGSPYEQYF	TGTGCCAGCAGCCCGGGATCTCCCTACGAGCAGTACTTC
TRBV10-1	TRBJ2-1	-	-	CASSRGSYNEQFF	TGCGCCAGCAGTAGGGGCTCCTACAATGAGCAGTTCTTC
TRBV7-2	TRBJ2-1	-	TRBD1	CASSLVQGAGNEQFF	TGTGCCAGCAGCTTAGTGCAGGGGGCTGGCAATGAGCAGTTCTTC
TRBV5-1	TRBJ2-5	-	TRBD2	CASSPGTSQETQYF	TGCGCCAGCAGCCCCGGGACTAGCCAAGAGACCCAGTACTTC
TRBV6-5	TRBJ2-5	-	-	CASSYQGRGGTQYF	TGTGCCAGCAGTTACCAGGGGCGCGGGGGGACCCAGTACTTC
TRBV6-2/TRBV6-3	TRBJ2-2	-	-	CASSNLYPTGELFF	TGTGCCAGCAGCAACCTATATCCCACCGGGGAGCTGTTTTTT
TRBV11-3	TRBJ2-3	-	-	CASSPDLNTDTQYF	TGTGCCAGCAGCCCAGATTTAAACACAGATACGCAGTATTTT
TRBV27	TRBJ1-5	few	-	CASSFSGQHNQPQHF	TGTGCCAGCAGTTTCAGCGGGCAGCACAATCAGCCCCAGCATTTT
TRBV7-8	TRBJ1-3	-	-	CASSRGHLVVGNTIYF	TGTGCCAGCAGCCGAGGGCACCTTGTCGTAGGAAACACCATATATTTT
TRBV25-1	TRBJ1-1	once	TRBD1	CASSDWTGVDTEAFF	TGTGCCAGCAGTGACTGGACAGGGGTGGACACTGAAGCTTTCTTT
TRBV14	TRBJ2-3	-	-	CASSRGMGSFADTQYF	TGTGCCAGCAGCCGGGGAATGGGGAGTTTTGCAGATACGCAGTATTTT
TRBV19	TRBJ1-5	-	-	CASNAVAGVNQPQHF	TGTGCCAGTAACGCCGTAGCAGGGGTCAATCAGCCCCAGCATTTT
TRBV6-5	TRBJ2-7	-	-	CASSPKGDGTYEQYF	TGTGCCAGCAGTCCTAAGGGGGACGGAACCTACGAGCAGTACTTC
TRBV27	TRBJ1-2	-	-	CASSFRQSSGYTF	TGTGCCAGCAGTTTCCGACAGTCCTCCGGCTACACCTTC
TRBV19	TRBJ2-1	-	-	CASKRDIENEQFF	TGTGCCAGTAAACGCGATATCGAAAATGAGCAGTTCTTC
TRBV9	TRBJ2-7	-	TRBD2	CASSVGLAGAYEQYF	TGTGCCAGCAGCGTGGGACTAGCGGGAGCCTACGAGCAGTACTTC
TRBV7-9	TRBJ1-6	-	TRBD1	CASRGTGGAFSPLHF	TGTGCCAGCAGGGGGACAGGGGGCGCTTTTTCACCCCTCCACTTT
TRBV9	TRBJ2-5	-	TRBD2	CASSVRGDEETQYF	TGTGCCAGCAGCGTTCGGGGGGATGAGGAGACCCAGTACTTC
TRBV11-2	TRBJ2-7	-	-	CASSLGAGTYEQYF	TGTGCCAGCAGCTTAGGGGCGGGAACCTACGAGCAGTACTTC
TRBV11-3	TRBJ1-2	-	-	CASSLGADGYTF	TGTGCCAGCAGCTTAGGAGCTGATGGCTACACCTTC